This T cell receptor beta chain derives from a study of shared clonotypes between healthy human individuals. Germline CDR1 reads SGHTA; CDR2 reads FQGNSA. This CDR3 contains 16 residues. Trimming cost V 0 bases and J 3 bases, with 12 bases left between them. Profiled with immunoSEQ multiplex PCR; TCRdb holds only in-frame clones, not every one. The table has about 680,000 clones, 73% seen once. The receptor was isolated from a woman aged 25 to 45 in good health. The sequencing sample was made of memory CD4+ T cells sorted from blood. Regarding subset: CD45RA-negative fraction. This chain connects TRBV7-2 to TRBJ2-1; D gene ambiguous. This CDR3 reads CASSLAMARVYNEQFF. In DNA, the CDR3 is TGTGCCAGCAGCTTAGCTATGGCGCGCGTCTACAATGAGCAGTTCTTC.